This T cell receptor beta chain is from a study of CD39 and CD103 CD8 tumor-infiltrating T cells. Whole-study results and caveats: Compared with DN, SP and blood memory CD8, DP TILs appeared more oligoclonal.

The V gene lost 0 bases and the J gene lost 5 bases, with 5 bases spanning the gap. The CDR3 extends over 13 amino acids. CDR1 and CDR2 from the germline V gene are LNHNV and YYDKDF (reference sequence). By share, this clone counts as medium-sized. The antigen is unknown. Sequencing was performed with immunoSEQ multiplex PCR; in TCRdb, only in-frame clones are kept and a portion is missing. The table records approximately 8,000 clones, roughly three fifths of them present only once. The chain combines TRBV15 with TRBJ1-5; no clear D gene. The sequence derives from a human donor with head and neck squamous cell carcinoma. The sequenced sample was CD8+ T cells sorted from blood. Stated subset: total memory CD8 T cells (CD45RA-CCR7+/-) from blood or uninvolved lymph node. In DNA form, the CDR3 reads TGTGCCACCAGCAGAGACGTCTATCAGCCCCAGCATTTT. Residues: CATSRDVYQPQHF.